The 2 T cell receptor beta chains in this list originate from one sample, sequenced in a study of OX40 agonist ivuxolimab in advanced cancers. Sequenced by immunoSEQ multiplex PCR; TCRdb stores in-frame clones only, minus some. The profile shows 55,000 to 65,000 clones, 91% of them singletons. This material consisted of CD4+ or CD8+ T cells sorted from blood, taken in a trial of the OX40 agonist ivuxolimab. These receptors were obtained from an adult with an advanced solid tumor such as melanoma, head and neck, liver or kidney cancer.

The CDR3 nucleotides are TGTGCCAGCGGACAGGACAATAGCAATCAGCCCCAGCATTTT. It encodes CASGQDNSNQPQHF. The chain has TRBV2 and TRBJ1-5; the match to TRBD1 covers 7 bases. The CDR3 has 14 amino acids. J gave up 0 bases and V 8 bases, and 4 bases lay outside the gene matches. The germline V gene has CDR1 SNHLY and CDR2 FYNNEI.

The rearrangement uses TRBV11-2 and TRBJ2-2, with 10 positions matching TRBD2. Germline CDR1 and CDR2: SGHAT and FQNNGV. The CDR3 totals 15 residues. V lost 5 bases to trimming and J lost 6 bases; unmatched junction nucleotides: 6. DNA of the CDR3: TGTGCCAGCAGCCTCCTAGCGGGAGTCCCCGGGGAGCTGTTTTTT. As protein: CASSLLAGVPGELFF.